This T cell receptor (beta chain) appears in the sequencing data of a study of control samples from healthy donors and cancer patients. The protocol was immunoSEQ multiplex PCR, while the TCRdb copy is restricted to in-frame clones and leaves out a portion. The data contain over 120,000 clones, 90% to 95% of them singletons. Between the trimmed V and J ends, which lost 0 bases and 0 bases, there was a span of 15 bases. Germline V gene data show CDR1 as LGHNA and CDR2 as YNFKEQ. This CDR3 region has 18 residues. The receptor comes from a man aged 55-75 years with colorectal cancer. Sequencing used PBMCs. V and J are TRBV4-2 and TRBJ1-3; the D gene is possibly TRBD1 (6 bases). The DNA of the CDR3 is TGTGCCAGCAGCCAAGATCAGGCGGACAGACGCTCTGGAAACACCATATATTTT. Its protein product is CASSQDQADRRSGNTIYF.